This TCR beta chain derives from a study of blood T cell repertoires in COVID-19. Here immunoSEQ multiplex PCR was the method, and the copy in TCRdb shows in-frame clones only, minus some. The sample carries about 270,000 clones, 70% to 90% recorded once. The receptor comes from a woman between 50 and 59 years old with active or convalescent COVID-19. The sample was peripheral blood.

The CDR3 sequence: CASSDSETHTGELFF. CDR3 DNA sequence: TGTGCCAGCAGTGACTCGGAGACGCACACCGGGGAGCTGTTTTTT. J is TRBJ2-2 and V is TRBV6-4; D remains ambiguous. The germline V gene has CDR1 MRHNA and CDR2 SNTAGT. The CDR3 loop spans 15 amino acids. With 0 bases removed from V and 3 bases from J, the gap between germline ends came to 8 bases.